There are many counts of the clone carrying this T cell receptor (beta chain). Not a single patient had been given any form of treatment at any point before undergoing thyroid surgery. TCRdb re-called clones from the PCR reads using MiXCR. The sample includes tens of thousands of clones, 18% seen only once; the top ten take under 12%. V lost 0 bases to trimming and J lost 1 base, with 7 bases between them. Germline CDR1 SGHRS, CDR2 YFSETQ. CDR3 length: 14 amino acids. The sample originates from a study of metastatic and nonmetastatic thyroid tumors. This TCR was sampled from a female donor with papillary thyroid cancer or a benign thyroid nodule (not recorded which). Some clones in this sample may be carry-over from other donors' samples. This chain uses TRBV5-1 with TRBJ2-5, with D maybe TRBD1 (5 bases). Sequences were obtained from blood. In DNA, the CDR3 is TGCGCCAGCAGCTTGGGGGGCACCCAAGAGACCCAGTACTTC. The encoded protein is CASSLGGTQETQYF.